A single sample is the source of the 32 T cell receptor beta chains below, sequenced in a study of shared clonotypes between healthy human individuals. Sequencing was performed with immunoSEQ multiplex PCR; in TCRdb, only in-frame clones are kept and a portion is missing. Found here are more than 200,000 clones, 65% of them singletons; the top ten hold 11%. The sample taken for sequencing was memory CD4+ T cells sorted from blood. Sample subset: CD45RA-negative fraction. The source is a man younger than 40 in good health.

This clone came up once. The chain couples TRBV10-3 to TRBJ2-1, with 9 nucleotides matching TRBD1. The CDR3 runs 17 residues. Germline CDR1 is ENHRY and CDR2 is SYGVKD. Trimming cost V 2 bases and J 4 bases; bases outside gene matches: 9. Here the CDR3 reads CAISEEGTGRTYNEQFF. The CDR3 nucleotides are TGTGCCATCAGTGAGGAGGGGACAGGGAGGACTTACAATGAGCAGTTCTTC.

This chain's CDR3 is CASSSSLDLLDNTDTQYF. The CDR3, as DNA: TGTGCCAGCAGCTCTTCATTGGACCTACTGGACAACACAGATACGCAGTATTTT. V usage is TRBV11-2 and J usage is TRBJ2-3, with a weak D call TRBD1 (5 bases). The CDR3 is made up of 18 amino acids. With 4 bases removed from V and 2 bases from J, the gap between germline ends came to 22 bases. In germline, CDR1 is SGHAT, CDR2 FQNNGV.

The V call is TRBV5-1, the J call TRBJ1-1, with D tentatively TRBD1 (6 bases). Germline V gene lookup returns CDR1 SGHRS and CDR2 YFSETQ. V lost 3 bases and J 4 bases, leaving 16 bases between the germline ends. This CDR3 contains 15 residues. CDR3 loop: CASSSTPSRGTEAFF. The CDR3 region has the DNA TGCGCCAGCAGCTCCACTCCCAGCAGGGGCACTGAAGCTTTCTTT.

V is TRBV11-2 and J is TRBJ1-4; perhaps TRBD1 as D (5 bases). The germline CDR1 and CDR2 sequences are SGHAT and FQNNGV. This CDR3 has 16 residues. Trimming pared 5 bases from V and 7 bases from J, leaving 20 bases between. The CDR3 DNA reads as TGTGCCAGCAGCCCGAGGCCAGGGAGGAGGGGTGAAAAACTGTTTTTT. Its translation is CASSPRPGRRGEKLFF.

The chain carries TRBV19 and TRBJ2-1; TRBD2 matches 7 bases. The CDR3 is 16 amino acids. Germline CDR1 LNHDA, CDR2 SQIVND (reference sequence). The ends lost 3 bases at V and 6 bases at J; junction bases unmatched: 11. This chain's CDR3 is CASSIGLAGVRNEQFF. As DNA, the CDR3 is TGTGCCAGTAGTATTGGGCTGGCGGGAGTCCGCAATGAGCAGTTCTTC. The full variable domain, completed using reference TRBV19 and TRBJ2-1, is DGGITQSPKYLFRKEGQNVTLSCEQNLNHDAMYWYRQDPGQGLRLIYYSQIVNDFQKGDIAEGYSVSREKKESFPLTVTSAQKNPTAFYLCASSIGLAGVRNEQFFGPGTRLTVL.

The chain combines TRBV6-5 with TRBJ1-1; D perhaps matches TRBD1 (5 bases). CDR3 size: 15 residues. Trimming left V 4 bases short and J 3 bases short, with 15 bases between. Germline V gene lookup returns CDR1 MNHEY and CDR2 SVGAGI. Here the CDR3 DNA reads TGTGCCAGCAGTTTTACGTCATTAGGGGACACTGAAGCTTTCTTT. Translating it yields CASSFTSLGDTEAFF.

The chain joins TRBV11-1 to TRBJ2-3; unclear D gene. V was pared by 7 bases and J by 3 bases, with 11 bases between. This CDR3 region has 13 residues. Germline CDR1 reads SGHAT; CDR2 reads FQDESV (reference sequence). Written as DNA, the CDR3 is TGTGCCAGCACCCTTCCCGGAACAGATACGCAGTATTTT. It yields the protein CASTLPGTDTQYF.

The chain combines TRBV7-8 with TRBJ2-6; no definite D call. The CDR3 spans 16 residues. Germline values: CDR1 SGHVS, CDR2 FQNEAQ. V was shortened by 2 bases and J by 0 bases, with 8 bases between the two germline ends. CDR3 nucleotide sequence: TGTGCCAGCAGCTTATGGCAAAGCTCTGGGGCCAACGTCCTGACTTTC. Its protein product is CASSLWQSSGANVLTF.

This rearrangement joins TRBV6-6 to TRBJ2-7; D perhaps matches TRBD2 (5 bases). Germline V gene sequence: CDR1 MNHNY, CDR2 SVGAGI (reference sequence). This CDR3 has 12 residues. Trimming removed 0 bases at V and 6 bases at J, with 6 bases between. CDR3 in amino acids: CASSYSGSEQYF. CDR3 nucleotides: TGTGCCAGCAGTTACTCAGGGAGCGAGCAGTACTTC.

CDR3 sequence reads: CAWRHGQGSYGYTF. CDR3 DNA sequence: TGTGCCTGGAGGCATGGACAGGGTAGCTATGGCTACACCTTC. The chain recombines TRBV30 with TRBJ1-2, with 8 bases fitting TRBD1. With V trimmed by 3 bases and J by 4 bases, 7 bases remained unmatched. Germline loops: CDR1 GTSNPN, CDR2 SVGIG (reference sequence). The CDR3 sequence is 14 residues long.

The table lists this clone with a few counts. The gene calls are TRBV7-3 and TRBJ2-7, with no clear D. Trimming shortened V by 1 base and J by 3 bases, and 7 bases separated the two germline ends. In germline, CDR1 is SGHTA, CDR2 FQGTGA. The CDR3 consists of 13 residues. Here the CDR3 reads CASSLRANYEQYF. DNA for the CDR3: TGTGCCAGCAGCTTAAGGGCCAACTACGAGCAGTACTTC.

The rearrangement uses TRBV7-3 and TRBJ2-6; a possible D gene is TRBD1 (6 bases). The germline V gene encodes CDR1 SGHTA and CDR2 FQGTGA. The V gene lost 1 base and the J gene lost 4 bases, with 14 bases spanning the gap. This CDR3 comprises 17 residues. CDR3 loop: CASSLNPRGTGANVLTF. CDR3 nucleotides: TGTGCCAGCAGCTTAAATCCCCGTGGGACAGGGGCCAACGTCCTGACTTTC.

J is TRBJ1-1 and V is TRBV4-3; D may be TRBD1 (6 bases). V lost 2 bases, J lost 1 base, and 11 bases lay in between. Per germline, CDR1 LGHNA and CDR2 YSLEER. The CDR3 runs to 15 residues. CDR3 DNA: TGCGCCAGCAGCCAATCAAGGACAGCGAACACTGAAGCTTTCTTT. Translating it yields CASSQSRTANTEAFF.

The chain combines TRBV10-2 with TRBJ1-1; D is unresolved. Trimming cost V 0 bases and J 6 bases, with 14 bases left between them. This CDR3 has 15 amino acids. Germline lookup yields CDR1 WSHSY and CDR2 SAAADI. CDR3 DNA sequence: TGCGCCAGCAGTGAGTCGCCCTTGACATCCTCTGAAGCTTTCTTT. Protein sequence: CASSESPLTSSEAFF.

For the CDR3, the DNA is TGTGCCAGCAGATCGGATCAAGAGACCCAGTACTTC. This codes for CASRSDQETQYF. The chain employs TRBV2 and TRBJ2-5; no clear D. The germline V and J ends were trimmed by 6 bases and 2 bases, with 7 bases remaining between them. Germline V gives CDR1 SNHLY, CDR2 FYNNEI. This CDR3 contains 12 residues.

The V gene is TRBV5-1, the J gene TRBJ1-2; 7 nucleotides match TRBD1. V was pared by 0 bases and J by 2 bases, with 4 bases of the junction left unmatched. Germline CDR1 SGHRS, CDR2 YFSETQ. The CDR3 is 15 amino acids. The CDR3 here is CASSLGSTGNYGYTF. CDR3 DNA: TGCGCCAGCAGCTTGGGGTCGACAGGGAACTATGGCTACACCTTC.

V and J are TRBV13 and TRBJ2-6; D might be TRBD1 (6 bases). The CDR3 totals 16 residues. V shed 5 bases and J shed 2 bases, with 13 bases lying between them. Looked up from germline, CDR1 is PRHDT and CDR2 is FYEKMQ (reference sequence). CDR3 bases: TGTGCCAGCAGCCGATTTTCAGGGGCTGGGGCCAACGTCCTGACTTTC. Protein sequence: CASSRFSGAGANVLTF.

This sequence joins TRBV5-4 and TRBJ1-1; 7 bases are shared with TRBD1. Germline CDR1 and CDR2: SGHNT and YYREEE (reference sequence). The CDR3 sequence is 15 residues long. J was trimmed by 0 bases and V by 4 bases; bases with no gene match: 6. The DNA for the CDR3 is TGTGCCAGCAGCCCCAGGGGGGCCATGAACACTGAAGCTTTCTTT. Translated: CASSPRGAMNTEAFF. Full variable domain (missing parts from reference TRBV5-4 and TRBJ1-1): ETGVTQSPTHLIKTRGQQVTLRCSSQSGHNTVSWYQQALGQGPQFIFQYYREEENGRGNFPPRFSGLQFPNYSSELNVNALELDDSALYLCASSPRGAMNTEAFFGQGTRLTVV.

This chain connects TRBV29-1 to TRBJ2-2, with a weak D call TRBD2 (6 bases). Germline V gives CDR1 SQVTM, CDR2 ANQGSEA. Trimming removed 4 bases at V and 3 bases at J, with 12 bases between. The CDR3 is 14 residues long. The CDR3: CSVVNSGYTGELFF. DNA for the CDR3: TGCAGCGTTGTGAATAGCGGATACACCGGGGAGCTGTTTTTT.

This chain links TRBV30 with TRBJ2-3; weak D call: TRBD2 (6 bases). The germline CDR1 and CDR2 sequences are GTSNPN and SVGIG (reference sequence). V lost 5 bases to trimming and J lost 0 bases, with 12 bases between them. This CDR3 is built from 14 residues. Written as DNA, the CDR3 is TGTGCCTGGGATATAGCGGCTAGCACAGATACGCAGTATTTT. Amino acids: CAWDIAASTDTQYF.

V usage is TRBV30 and J usage is TRBJ2-4; 14 nucleotides align to TRBD2. V lost 5 bases and J lost 9; bases outside the gene matches: 6. The CDR3 spans 14 residues. Germline V CDR1 and CDR2: GTSNPN, SVGIG (reference sequence). CDR3 residues: CAWGRTSGRSIQYF. CDR3 in DNA: TGTGCCTGGGGTCGGACTAGCGGGAGGTCCATTCAGTACTTC. The entire variable domain, with the rest obtained from reference TRBV30 and TRBJ2-4, is as follows: SQTIHQWPATLVQPVGSPLSLECTVEGTSNPNLYWYRQAAGRGLQLLFYSVGIGQISSEVPQNLSASRPQDRQFILSSKKLLLSDSGFYLCAWGRTSGRSIQYFGAGTRLSVL.

This clone occurred once. The chain employs TRBV29-1 and TRBJ1-2; 7 nucleotides align to TRBD1. The CDR3 is 18 amino acids. CDR1 and CDR2 (germline): SQVTM, ANQGSEA. The J segment lost 4 bases and the V segment lost 1 base, leaving 18 bases of the junction unmatched. CDR3 sequence: CSVEVFQGEAAKGYGYTF. CDR3 bases: TGCAGCGTTGAAGTGTTTCAGGGGGAGGCAGCCAAAGGCTATGGCTACACCTTC.

The chain recombines TRBV10-3 with TRBJ1-3; no clear D. CDR1 is ENHRY, CDR2 SYGVKD, per germline. With 2 bases removed from V and 0 bases from J, the gap between germline ends came to 11 bases. The CDR3 is made up of 16 amino acids. The CDR3 DNA sequence: TGTGCCATCAGTGAGACAGCAACGAGCTCTGGAAACACCATATATTTT. Residues: CAISETATSSGNTIYF.

The CDR3 sequence is CASRPSGNGQPQHF. CDR3 coding DNA: TGTGCCAGCAGACCGTCAGGGAATGGACAGCCCCAGCATTTT. This sequence joins TRBV28 and TRBJ1-5; maybe TRBD1 (5 bases). This CDR3 region has 14 residues. Germline CDR1 MDHEN, CDR2 SYDVKM. V lost 6 bases, J lost 7 bases, and 16 bases lay in between.

The rearrangement joins TRBV4-2 to TRBJ1-5; D gene unclear. Germline CDR1 reads LGHNA; CDR2 reads YNFKEQ. The CDR3 spans 15 residues. The ends were cut back, 1 base at V and 0 bases at J, with 7 bases in the middle. CDR3 coding DNA: TGTGCCAGCAGCCAAGTAGGTGATAGCAATCAGCCCCAGCATTTT. This gives the protein CASSQVGDSNQPQHF.

CDR3: CASSWRNNEQFF. The DNA of the CDR3 is TGTGCCAGTAGTTGGAGAAACAATGAGCAGTTCTTC. This rearrangement joins TRBV19 to TRBJ2-1; D remains ambiguous. V lost 5 bases and J 5 bases, leaving 7 bases between the germline ends. The CDR3 contains 12 residues. The V gene's germline CDR1 is LNHDA and CDR2 SQIVND (reference sequence).

CDR3 DNA sequence: TGTGCCAGCAGCGTAGTACCCTCCTTATCAGGAGGTAACGGCTACACCTTC. It codes for CASSVVPSLSGGNGYTF. This chain connects TRBV9 to TRBJ1-2; D gene uncertain. Germline CDR1 and CDR2: SGDLS and YYNGEE. The CDR3 loop spans 17 amino acids. Trimming removed 0 bases from V and 8 bases from J, with 23 bases in between.

This clone appeared a single time. This chain links TRBV7-6 with TRBJ2-7; 8 positions agree with TRBD1. The CDR3 loop spans 14 amino acids. From germline, CDR1 is SGHVS and CDR2 FNYEAQ. After removal of 2 bases from V and 6 bases from J, the junction contained 6 bases not matched to a gene. The CDR3 loop is CASSLRQGRSEQYF. The CDR3 DNA sequence: TGTGCCAGCAGCTTAAGACAGGGGAGGTCCGAGCAGTACTTC.

This clone was detected many times. This chain joins TRBV7-6 and TRBJ2-7; 12 bases align to TRBD2. The germline CDR1 and CDR2 sequences are SGHVS and FNYEAQ. Germline trimming cut 4 bases from V and 6 bases from J; bases unmatched to any gene: 7. The CDR3 loop spans 15 amino acids. CDR3 sequence reads: CASSSTSGRSGEQYF. The CDR3 nucleotides are TGTGCCAGCAGCTCGACTAGCGGGAGATCGGGCGAGCAGTACTTC.

The J gene is TRBJ1-5, the V gene TRBV5-6; 10 bases agree with TRBD1. V lost 4 bases, J lost 7 bases, and 8 bases stayed unmatched. The CDR3 sequence is 15 residues long. Germline loops: CDR1 SGHDT, CDR2 YYEEEE. For the CDR3, the DNA is TGTGCCAGCAGCGCCAGACAGGGGGCGGGGCAGCCCCAGCATTTT. Translating it yields CASSARQGAGQPQHF.

The rearrangement links TRBV18 to TRBJ2-1, with TRBD1 as a possible D gene (6 bases). The CDR3 has 15 amino acids. Germline CDR1 reads KGHSH; CDR2 reads LQKENI. The germline V and J ends were trimmed by 1 base and 2 bases, with 9 bases remaining between them. CDR3 coding DNA: TGTGCCAGCTCACCACAACAGGGAGCCTACAATGAGCAGTTCTTC. This translates into CASSPQQGAYNEQFF.

This sequence joins TRBV25-1 and TRBJ2-1; 11 nucleotides agree with TRBD2. Germline V gene data show CDR1 as MGHDK and CDR2 as SYGVNS. The CDR3 spans 16 residues. The J segment lost 4 bases and the V segment lost 2 bases, leaving 4 bases of the junction unmatched. The CDR3 is CASSELSGREYNEQFF. Here the CDR3 DNA reads TGTGCCAGCAGTGAACTTAGCGGGAGGGAATACAATGAGCAGTTCTTC.